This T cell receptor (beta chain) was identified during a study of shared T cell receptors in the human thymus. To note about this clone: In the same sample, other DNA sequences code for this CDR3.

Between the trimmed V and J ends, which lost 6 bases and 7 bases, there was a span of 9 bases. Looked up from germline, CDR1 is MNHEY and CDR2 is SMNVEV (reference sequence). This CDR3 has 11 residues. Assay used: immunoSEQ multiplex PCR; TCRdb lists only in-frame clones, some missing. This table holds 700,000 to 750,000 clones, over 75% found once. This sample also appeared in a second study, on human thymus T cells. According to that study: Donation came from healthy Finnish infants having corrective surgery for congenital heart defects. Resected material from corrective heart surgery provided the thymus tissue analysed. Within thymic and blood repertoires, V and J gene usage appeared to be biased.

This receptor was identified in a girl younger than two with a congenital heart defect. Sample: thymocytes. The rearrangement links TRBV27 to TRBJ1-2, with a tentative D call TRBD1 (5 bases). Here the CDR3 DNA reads TGTGCCAGCAGCCAAGGGGTTGGCTACACCTTC. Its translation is CASSQGVGYTF.